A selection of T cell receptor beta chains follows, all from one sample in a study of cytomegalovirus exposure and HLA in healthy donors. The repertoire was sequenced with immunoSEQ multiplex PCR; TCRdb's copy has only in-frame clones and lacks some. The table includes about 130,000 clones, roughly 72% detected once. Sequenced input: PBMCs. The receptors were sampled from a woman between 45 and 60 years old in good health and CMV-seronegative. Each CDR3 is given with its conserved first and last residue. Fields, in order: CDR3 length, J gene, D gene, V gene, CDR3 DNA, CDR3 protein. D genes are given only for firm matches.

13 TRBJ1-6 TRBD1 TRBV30 TGTGCCTGGCGGGACAGGGTCAATTCACCCCTCCACTTT CAWRDRVNSPLHF
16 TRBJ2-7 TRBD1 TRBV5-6 TGTGCCAGCAGCTCCAAACGGGACAGCCTGTCCTACGAGCAGTACTTC CASSSKRDSLSYEQYF
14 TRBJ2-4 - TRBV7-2 TGTGCCAGCAGCTTACTCTTAGCCAAAAACATTCAGTACTTC CASSLLLAKNIQYF
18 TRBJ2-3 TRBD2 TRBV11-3 TGTGCCAGCAGCTTCGGACTCCGGGGACTAGCGGCCACAGATACGCAGTATTTT CASSFGLRGLAATDTQYF
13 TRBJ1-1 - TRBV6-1 TGTGCCAGCAGATTATCGGGGTACACTGAAGCTTTCTTT CASRLSGYTEAFF
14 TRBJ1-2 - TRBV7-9 TGTGCCAGCAGCTTTCGGTCCTCCCCCTATGGCTACACCTTC CASSFRSSPYGYTF
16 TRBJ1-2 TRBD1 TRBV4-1 TGCGCCAGCAGCCAAGATTTTGGCGACAGGGGTTATGGCTACACCTTC CASSQDFGDRGYGYTF
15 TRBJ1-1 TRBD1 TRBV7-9 TGTGCCAGCAGCTTGACACCAGGGGGCAGCGCTGAAGCTTTCTTT CASSLTPGGSAEAFF
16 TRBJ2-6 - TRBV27 TGTGCCAGCAGTTTTGGCCCTTCCTCTGGGGCCAACGTCCTGACTTTC CASSFGPSSGANVLTF
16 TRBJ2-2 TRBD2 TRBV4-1 TGCGCCAGCAGCCGGGGTGGGGGGGCGAACACCGGGGAGCTGTTTTTT CASSRGGGANTGELFF
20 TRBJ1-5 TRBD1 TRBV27 TGTGCCAGCAGTGCCACCGGGACAGGGAGCGGCCCCTTCCCCAATCAGCCCCAGCATTTT CASSATGTGSGPFPNQPQHF
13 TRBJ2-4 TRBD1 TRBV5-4 TGTGCCAGCAGCAGAGACAGGGGGGACATTCAGTACTTC CASSRDRGDIQYF
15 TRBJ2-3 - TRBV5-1 TGCGCCAGTAGATTGGGGGCGGGCAGCACAGATACGCAGTATTTT CASRLGAGSTDTQYF
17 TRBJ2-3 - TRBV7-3 TGTGCCAGCAGCTTAATCCCCGGGCGGGCGGATCCGGATACGCAGTATTTT CASSLIPGRADPDTQYF
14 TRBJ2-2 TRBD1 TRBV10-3 TGTGCCACCTGGGGACAGACTAACACCGGGGAGCTGTTTTTT CATWGQTNTGELFF
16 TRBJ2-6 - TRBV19 TGTGCCAGTAGTATTCCTCAGTCCTCTGGGGCCAACGTCCTGACTTTC CASSIPQSSGANVLTF
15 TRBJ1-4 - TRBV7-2 TGTGCCAGCAAGAGGCAGGGAATCAGTGATGAAAAACTGTTTTTT CASKRQGISDEKLFF